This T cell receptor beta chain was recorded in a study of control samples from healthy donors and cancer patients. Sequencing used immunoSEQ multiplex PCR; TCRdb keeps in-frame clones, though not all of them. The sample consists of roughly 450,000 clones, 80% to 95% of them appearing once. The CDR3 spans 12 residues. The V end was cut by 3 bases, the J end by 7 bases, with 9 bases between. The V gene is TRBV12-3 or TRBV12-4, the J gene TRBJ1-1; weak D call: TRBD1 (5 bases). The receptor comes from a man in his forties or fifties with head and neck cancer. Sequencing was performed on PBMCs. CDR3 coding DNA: TGTGCCAGCAGTTTCGGGGGAGGTGAAGCTTTCTTT. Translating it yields CASSFGGGEAFF.